The T cell receptor beta chain under discussion was sequenced for a study of graft-versus-host responses after intestinal transplantation. Across the study: Every recipient underwent anti-thymocyte globulin induction, then tacrolimus and steroids for roughly 3 years.

Using immunoSEQ multiplex PCR, the repertoire was profiled, and TCRdb retains in-frame clones only, with some absent. Of roughly 100,000 clones listed, 93% are singletons. The germline V gene has CDR1 SGDLS and CDR2 YYNGEE. The CDR3 extends over 16 amino acids. Trimming cost V 0 bases and J 3 bases; bases outside gene matches: 4. General study results and limits: GvH clones appeared in recipient marrow, some first in ileum or blood.

To note about this clone: Its antigen is undetermined.

The gene calls are TRBV9 and TRBJ2-3; 10 bases line up with TRBD2. Source: unstimulated CD8+ T cells sorted from spleen or lymph node cells, taken before intestinal transplant. The sequence derives from a human donor who received an intestinal transplant. This CDR3 is CASSVEAGGRTDTQYF. CDR3 sequence (DNA): TGTGCCAGCAGCGTAGAAGCGGGGGGGCGTACAGATACGCAGTATTTT.